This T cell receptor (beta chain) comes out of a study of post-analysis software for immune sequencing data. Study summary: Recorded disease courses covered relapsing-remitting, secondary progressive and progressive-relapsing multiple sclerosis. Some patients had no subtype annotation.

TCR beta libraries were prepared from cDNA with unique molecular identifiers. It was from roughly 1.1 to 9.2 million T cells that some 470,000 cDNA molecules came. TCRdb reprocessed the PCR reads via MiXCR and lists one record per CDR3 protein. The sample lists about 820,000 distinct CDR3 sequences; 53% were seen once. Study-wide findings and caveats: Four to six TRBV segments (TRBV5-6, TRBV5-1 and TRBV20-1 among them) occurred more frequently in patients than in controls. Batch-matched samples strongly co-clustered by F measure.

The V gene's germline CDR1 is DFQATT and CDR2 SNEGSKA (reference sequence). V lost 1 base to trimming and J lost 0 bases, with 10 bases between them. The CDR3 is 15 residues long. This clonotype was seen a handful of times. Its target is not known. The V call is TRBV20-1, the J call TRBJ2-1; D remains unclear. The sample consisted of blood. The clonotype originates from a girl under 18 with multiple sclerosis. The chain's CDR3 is CSARGGSGSYNEQFF. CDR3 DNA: TGCAGTGCTAGAGGAGGAAGTGGCTCCTACAATGAGCAGTTCTTC.